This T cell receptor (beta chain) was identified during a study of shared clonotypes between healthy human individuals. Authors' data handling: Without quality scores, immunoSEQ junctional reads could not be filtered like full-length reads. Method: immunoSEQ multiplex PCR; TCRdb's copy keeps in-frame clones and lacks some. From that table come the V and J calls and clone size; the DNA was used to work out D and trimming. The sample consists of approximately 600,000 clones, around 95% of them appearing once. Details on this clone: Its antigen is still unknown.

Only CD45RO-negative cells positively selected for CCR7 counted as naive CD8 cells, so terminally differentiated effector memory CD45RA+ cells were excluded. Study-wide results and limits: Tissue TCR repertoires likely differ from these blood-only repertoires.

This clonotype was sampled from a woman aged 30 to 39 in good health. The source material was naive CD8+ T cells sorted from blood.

CDR3 loop: CASSQTDIGETQYF. The DNA of the CDR3 is TGTGCCAGCAGCCAGACAGACATAGGGGAGACCCAGTACTTC. V and J are TRBV2 and TRBJ2-5, with D maybe TRBD1 (5 bases). The ends were cut back, 6 bases at V and 5 bases at J, with 16 bases in the middle. The germline V gene has CDR1 SNHLY and CDR2 FYNNEI. This CDR3 is 14 amino acids long.